The 3 T cell receptor beta chains below were found in one sample sequenced in a study of T-cell reconstitution after alpha-beta-depleted transplantation in children. TCRbeta library preparation incorporated unique molecular identifiers. TCRdb reprocessed the PCR reads via MiXCR and lists one record per CDR3 protein. This table has about 580,000 distinct CDR3 sequences, 23% appearing once. Specimen: PBMCs, mostly from graft donor cells, collected 360 days after TCRalphabeta/CD19-depleted stem cell transplant. Receptor source: a boy in the first two years of life who had a stem cell transplant for acute myeloid leukemia, so the T cells may come from the graft donor.

This clonotype was observed at least ten times. The genes are TRBV27 and TRBJ2-7, with D hard to call. V lost 3 bases and J lost 3, with 9 bases in between. Germline assignment: CDR1 MNHEY and CDR2 SMNVEV (reference sequence). The CDR3 is 13 residues long. This CDR3 is CASSFGDLYEQYF. DNA for the CDR3: TGTGCCAGCAGTTTTGGGGATCTCTACGAGCAGTACTTC.

This clonotype was seen many times. V gene TRBV29-1 combines with J gene TRBJ1-1; the D gene is possibly TRBD1 (5 bases). The V end was cut by 5 bases, the J end by 0 bases, with 10 bases between. The CDR3 runs to 13 residues. In germline, CDR1 is SQVTM, CDR2 ANQGSEA. CDR3 nucleotides: TGCAGCGTTTCCGGGACCCTGAACACTGAAGCTTTCTTT. Translation gives CSVSGTLNTEAFF.

The chain's CDR3 is CASSQGAGNQETQYF. For the CDR3, the DNA is TGTGCCAGCAGCCAAGGAGCGGGAAATCAAGAGACCCAGTACTTC. This rearrangement joins TRBV4-2 to TRBJ2-5; the match to TRBD2 covers 7 bases. Per germline, CDR1 LGHNA and CDR2 YNFKEQ. The V segment lost 1 base and the J segment 2 bases; nucleotides outside the gene matches: 4. This CDR3 comprises 15 residues.